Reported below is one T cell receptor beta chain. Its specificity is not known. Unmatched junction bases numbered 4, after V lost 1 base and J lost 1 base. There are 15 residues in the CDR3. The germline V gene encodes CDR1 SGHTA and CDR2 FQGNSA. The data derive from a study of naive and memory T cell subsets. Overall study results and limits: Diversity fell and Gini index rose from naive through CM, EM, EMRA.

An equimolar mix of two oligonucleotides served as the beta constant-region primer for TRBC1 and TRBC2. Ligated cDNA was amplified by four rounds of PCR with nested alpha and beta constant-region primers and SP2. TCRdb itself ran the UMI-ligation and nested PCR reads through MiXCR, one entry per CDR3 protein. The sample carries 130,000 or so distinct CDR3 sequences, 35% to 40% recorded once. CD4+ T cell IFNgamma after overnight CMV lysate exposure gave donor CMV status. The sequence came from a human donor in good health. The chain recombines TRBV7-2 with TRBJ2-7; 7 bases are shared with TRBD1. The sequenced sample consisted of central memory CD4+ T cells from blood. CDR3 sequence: CASSLGQGSSYEQYF. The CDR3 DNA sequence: TGTGCCAGCAGCTTAGGACAGGGATCATCCTACGAGCAGTACTTC.